A single sample is the source of the 11 T cell receptor beta chains below, sequenced in a study of blood T cells in healthy people across ages. For the second PCR, which ran for about 7 to 11 cycles, a sample-barcoded 5' primer and a J-beta primer mix were used. TCRdb analysed the 5' RACE reads with MiXCR anew, one entry per CDR3 protein. The sample holds about 750,000 distinct CDR3 sequences, roughly 53% seen once. Source material: blood. The origin of the receptors is an elderly man in good health.

This chain uses TRBV9 with TRBJ1-6; no definite D call. This CDR3 contains 14 residues. The V gene lost 3 bases and the J gene lost 9 bases, with 13 bases spanning the gap. Germline assignment: CDR1 SGDLS and CDR2 YYNGEE. CDR3 sequence: CASSAARPGSPLHF. The CDR3, as DNA: TGTGCCAGCAGCGCAGCCAGGCCTGGTTCACCCCTCCACTTT.

The V and J genes are TRBV10-3 and TRBJ2-1; tentatively, D is TRBD2 (6 bases). Germline CDR1 is ENHRY and CDR2 is SYGVKD. The V end was cut by 6 bases, the J end by 6 bases, with 15 bases between. The CDR3 sequence is 14 residues long. In nucleotides, the CDR3 is TGTGCCATCAGCGCCGGGACTCCCGCCAATGAGCAGTTCTTC. It yields the protein CAISAGTPANEQFF.

This clonotype has just one count. V is TRBV7-2 and J is TRBJ2-1, with 7 bases that match TRBD1. V shed 5 bases, J shed 12 bases, and the junction held 10 bases outside the gene matches. The CDR3 is 13 residues long. Per the germline V gene, CDR1 is SGHTA and CDR2 is FQGNSA. CDR3 sequence: CASSVDRVKGQFF. The CDR3, as DNA: TGTGCCAGCAGCGTAGACAGGGTTAAAGGGCAGTTCTTC.

The rearrangement links TRBV12-3 or TRBV12-4 to TRBJ2-2; D gene uncertain. The V end was cut by 2 bases, the J end by 5 bases, with 6 bases between. The CDR3 runs 13 residues. CDR3 region: CASSLIGTGELFF. For the CDR3, the DNA is TGTGCCAGCAGTTTAATAGGGACCGGGGAGCTGTTTTTT.

The chain uses TRBV5-1 and TRBJ2-2; D may be TRBD1 (5 bases). This CDR3 contains 15 residues. The germline gives CDR1 SGHRS, CDR2 YFSETQ. Deletions cut 5 bases from V and 3 bases from J, with 14 bases between. CDR3 nucleotide sequence: TGCGCCAGCAGGAACCAGGCAGGGCACACCGGGGAGCTGTTTTTT. Translated, it gives CASRNQAGHTGELFF.

The chain combines TRBV5-1 with TRBJ2-7; weak D call: TRBD2 (7 bases). The CDR3 runs 15 residues. Germline V gene sequence: CDR1 SGHRS, CDR2 YFSETQ. Trimming removed 6 bases at V and 3 bases at J, with 19 bases between. The DNA for the CDR3 is TGCGCCAGCACCCCCTCGGCGGGGGCGATCTACGAGCAGTACTTC. As protein: CASTPSAGAIYEQYF.

The chain links TRBV3-1 to TRBJ1-6, with D unclear. CDR1 and CDR2 (germline): LGHDT, YNNKEL (reference sequence). The CDR3 length is 14 residues. Deletions cut 1 base from V and 9 bases from J, with 10 bases between. CDR3 residues: CASSQARLGSPLHF. For the CDR3, the DNA is TGTGCCAGCAGCCAAGCCCGACTGGGTTCACCCCTCCACTTT.

The V gene is TRBV29-1, the J gene TRBJ2-1; TRBD1 aligns across 10 bases. V shed 7 bases and J 5 bases; nucleotides not matched to a gene: 5. Germline-derived CDR1 and CDR2 are SQVTM and ANQGSEA. The CDR3 contains 13 residues. This CDR3 is CSARTGGNNEQFF. The CDR3 DNA follows: TGCAGCGCCAGGACAGGGGGAAACAATGAGCAGTTCTTC.

The chain is built from TRBV14 and TRBJ1-2; 11 nucleotides agree with TRBD1. Looked up from germline, CDR1 is SGHDN and CDR2 is FVKESK. The CDR3 length is 17 residues. Unmatched junction bases numbered 15, after V lost 5 bases and J lost 7 bases. CDR3 DNA: TGTGCCAGCAGCGATGGACAGGGGGCTAACGTCCTCTTTGGCTACACCTTC. Protein: CASSDGQGANVLFGYTF.

In its sample, this clonotype was seen a few times. This chain links TRBV10-3 with TRBJ2-3, with a possible D match to TRBD2 (6 bases). The CDR3 extends over 16 amino acids. Trimming left V 1 base short and J 0 bases short, with 11 bases between. Germline CDR1 and CDR2: ENHRY and SYGVKD. In DNA form, the CDR3 reads TGTGCCATCAGTGAGTTAGGAGGGGCCAGCACAGATACGCAGTATTTT. Translating it yields CAISELGGASTDTQYF.

CDR3 DNA sequence: TGTGCCAGCAGCCCCCGCCCCTCGGGACAGGGGGCGAGTATGGCCAAAAACATTCAGTACTTC. Protein product: CASSPRPSGQGASMAKNIQYF. The V and J genes are TRBV7-6 and TRBJ2-4; 12 bases map to TRBD1. The CDR3 covers 21 residues. Germline assignment: CDR1 SGHVS and CDR2 FNYEAQ. Germline trimming cut 5 bases from V and 1 base from J; bases unmatched to any gene: 18.